These 30 T cell receptor beta chains originate from one sample sequenced in a study of early T cells in non-severe SARS-CoV-2 infection (dated by TCRdb to the early 2020s). The library relied on 5' RACE. The listed sequencing device is NextSeq 500. In-frame beta chains were kept once TCRdb had trimmed the public reads at Q25 with fastp and called clones with MiXCR. For every CDR3 protein sequence, its rows merge into one entry that carries the most common genes and DNA. The sample table records 20,000 to 30,000 distinct CDR3 sequences; 5.1% of these occur just once. The top ten constitute 3% to 4.5% of the sample. Sequencing was carried out using whole blood. These receptors were taken from an adult who was a healthcare worker with PCR-confirmed SARS-CoV-2 infection or an uninfected control (not recorded which).

This clonotype occurred many times. This rearrangement joins TRBV20-1 to TRBJ1-2, with D possibly matching TRBD1 (6 bases). The germline gives CDR1 DFQATT, CDR2 SNEGSKA (reference sequence). V shed 5 bases and J shed 8 bases, with 15 bases lying between them. The CDR3 covers 12 residues. CDR3 protein: CSAFDGGAGYTF. The CDR3 DNA reads TGCAGTGCTTTTGACGGGGGCGCGGGCTACACCTTC.

A few counts support this clonotype. The chain uses TRBV9 and TRBJ2-3, with TRBD2 matching 8 bases. Germline V gene sequence: CDR1 SGDLS, CDR2 YYNGEE. J lost 5 bases, V lost 4 bases, and 9 bases had no gene match. CDR3 length: 15 residues. The CDR3 is CASSKQRGRGDTQYF. In DNA, the CDR3 is TGTGCCAGCAGCAAGCAGCGGGGGCGGGGAGATACGCAGTATTTT.

This clonotype was counted ten times or more. The V call is TRBV18, the J call TRBJ2-1; D assignment may be TRBD1 or TRBD2 (5 bases each). The CDR3 totals 15 residues. Germline assignment: CDR1 KGHSH and CDR2 LQKENI. Deletions cut 3 bases from V and 4 bases from J, with 13 bases between. CDR3 in amino acids: CASSPRDGDYNEQFF. DNA for the CDR3: TGTGCCAGCTCACCCCGGGACGGCGATTACAATGAGCAGTTCTTC.

This clonotype was seen only once. The chain links TRBV6-6 to TRBJ2-7; possible D gene TRBD1, 5 bases. The CDR3 spans 14 residues. The germline gives CDR1 MNHNY, CDR2 SVGAGI (reference sequence). V shed 6 bases and J shed 0 bases, with 12 bases lying between them. Here the CDR3 reads CASSFRANSYEQYF. CDR3 DNA: TGTGCCAGCAGCTTCAGGGCCAACTCCTACGAGCAGTACTTC.

This clonotype was recorded many times. This sequence joins TRBV3-1 and TRBJ2-2, with 8 bases matching TRBD2. Germline V gene lookup returns CDR1 LGHDT and CDR2 YNNKEL (reference sequence). CDR3 length equals 14 residues. After removal of 6 bases from V and 1 base from J, the junction contained 1 base not matched to a gene. DNA of the CDR3: TGTGCCAGCAGTCTAGCGGGGAACACCGGGGAGCTGTTTTTT. Protein: CASSLAGNTGELFF.

Ten or more counts support this clonotype. The V gene is TRBV27, the J gene TRBJ1-5; the match to TRBD1 covers 9 bases. The V gene end was trimmed by 3 bases and the J gene end by 5 bases; junction bases not matched to a gene: 14. The length of the CDR3 is 18 residues. Per germline, CDR1 MNHEY and CDR2 SMNVEV (reference sequence). CDR3 amino acids: CASSFRDRVEGTDQPQHF. DNA of the CDR3: TGTGCCAGCAGTTTCCGGGACAGGGTCGAGGGAACGGATCAGCCCCAGCATTTT.

This sequence joins TRBV6-6 and TRBJ1-6; the match to TRBD1 covers 7 bases. Germline V gene data show CDR1 as MNHNY and CDR2 as SVGAGI (reference sequence). CDR3 length: 16 residues. Germline trimming cut 5 bases from V and 1 base from J; bases unmatched to any gene: 5. CDR3 amino acids: CASSHQGVSYNSPLHF. The CDR3 coding sequence is TGTGCCAGCAGTCATCAGGGGGTTTCCTATAATTCACCCCTCCACTTT.

This clonotype was recorded many times. V and J are TRBV2 and TRBJ1-2; D unclear. The CDR3 covers 12 residues. Between the trimmed V and J ends, which lost 6 bases and 4 bases, there was a span of 9 bases. Per germline, CDR1 SNHLY and CDR2 FYNNEI. The CDR3 DNA follows: TGTGCCAGCAGCCAGTCGGCCTATGGCTACACCTTC. Its protein product is CASSQSAYGYTF.

This clonotype was observed a handful of times. The rearrangement uses TRBV29-1 and TRBJ2-5; D unclear. This CDR3 region has 12 residues. Germline CDR1 is SQVTM and CDR2 is ANQGSEA. V was trimmed by 2 bases and J by 4 bases, leaving 8 bases between them. CDR3 loop: CSVEPPLETQYF. In DNA form, the CDR3 reads TGCAGCGTTGAACCCCCGCTAGAGACCCAGTACTTC.

This clonotype was seen repeatedly, ten times or more. In DNA, the CDR3 is TGTGCCATCAGTGATCCCCCCGGGACAACTAGCACAGATACGCAGTATTTT. This codes for CAISDPPGTTSTDTQYF. This chain connects TRBV10-3 to TRBJ2-3; D might be TRBD1 (6 bases). The germline V and J ends were trimmed by 3 bases and 0 bases, with 16 bases remaining between them. Germline V lookup: CDR1 ENHRY, CDR2 SYGVKD. The CDR3 runs 17 residues.

In its sample, this clonotype was seen many times. V gene TRBV12-3 or TRBV12-4 combines with J gene TRBJ1-1; a weak D match, TRBD1 (5 bases). The V end was cut by 0 bases, the J end by 5 bases, with 19 bases between. This CDR3 is built from 17 residues. The CDR3 region has the DNA TGTGCCAGCAGTTTAGCGCTAATGATGGGGGTATTTACTGAAGCTTTCTTT. This translates into CASSLALMMGVFTEAFF.

Ten or more counts support this clonotype. J is TRBJ2-1 and V is TRBV11-2; D possibly uses TRBD1 or TRBD2 (5 bases each). The V gene's germline CDR1 is SGHAT and CDR2 FQNNGV. The CDR3 covers 16 residues. V lost 0 bases and J 2 bases, leaving 11 bases between the germline ends. The CDR3 DNA is TGTGCCAGCAGCTTAGAATTAGAGGGGACCTACAATGAGCAGTTCTTC. Encoded protein: CASSLELEGTYNEQFF.

The sample holds many counts of this clonotype. This chain connects TRBV11-2 to TRBJ1-5; D perhaps matches TRBD1 (5 bases). CDR1 and CDR2 from the germline V gene are SGHAT and FQNNGV. CDR3 length: 15 amino acids. Trimming took off 5 bases at V and 3 bases at J, with 14 bases between the two ends. The CDR3 nucleotides are TGTGCCAGCAGCCTCATCGACAGCACCAATCAGCCCCAGCATTTT. This gives the protein CASSLIDSTNQPQHF.

This clonotype was counted at least ten times. The V gene is TRBV7-9, the J gene TRBJ2-7; D is unclear. This CDR3 region has 11 residues. With 5 bases removed from V and 3 bases from J, the gap between germline ends came to 5 bases. Per germline, CDR1 SEHNR and CDR2 FQNEAQ (reference sequence). CDR3 DNA: TGTGCCAGCAGCCGGAACTACGAGCAGTACTTC. Translated, it gives CASSRNYEQYF.

This clonotype was seen ten or more times. This chain uses TRBV20-1 with TRBJ1-6; a weak D match, TRBD1 (5 bases). Trimming stripped 3 bases from V and 4 bases from J, with 13 bases between. The CDR3 has 15 residues. Looked up from germline, CDR1 is DFQATT and CDR2 is SNEGSKA (reference sequence). CDR3 amino acids: CSARAGTGYNSPLHF. The CDR3 DNA reads TGCAGTGCTAGGGCCGGGACGGGGTATAATTCACCCCTCCACTTT.

This clonotype was found a few times. This chain joins TRBV18 and TRBJ2-1; D may be TRBD2 (6 bases). The V and J ends lost 0 bases and 7 bases respectively, with 19 bases between them. The CDR3 contains 17 residues. Germline lookup yields CDR1 KGHSH and CDR2 LQKENI. The CDR3, as DNA: TGTGCCAGCTCACCACCGAGGGCCGGGACTGGGCGAAATGAGCAGTTCTTC. Its protein is CASSPPRAGTGRNEQFF.

This clonotype was observed at least ten times. This chain links TRBV5-4 with TRBJ1-2, with 9 bases identical to TRBD1. With 4 bases clipped from V and 3 bases from J, the junction kept 4 bases outside the gene matches. Germline V CDR1 and CDR2: SGHNT, YYREEE (reference sequence). This CDR3 contains 14 residues. The CDR3 DNA reads TGTGCCAGCAGCCCCGGACAGGGGTACTATGGCTACACCTTC. It specifies CASSPGQGYYGYTF.

This clonotype was counted ten times or more. The chain combines TRBV7-2 with TRBJ2-1; D not resolved. V was pared by 5 bases and J by 6 bases, with 11 bases between. CDR3 length: 13 amino acids. From germline, CDR1 is SGHTA and CDR2 FQGNSA. CDR3 residues: CASSRSRSNEQFF. CDR3 sequence (DNA): TGTGCCAGCAGCCGCTCTAGATCCAATGAGCAGTTCTTC.

The rearrangement uses TRBV6-5 and TRBJ1-4, with 9 bases aligning to TRBD1. Unmatched junction bases numbered 12, after V lost 5 bases and J lost 8 bases. The CDR3 is made up of 16 amino acids. CDR1 is MNHEY, CDR2 SVGAGI, per germline. CDR3 in amino acids: CASSPDSGTGLEKLFF. The CDR3 coding sequence is TGTGCCAGCAGTCCCGATTCCGGGACAGGGCTCGAAAAACTGTTTTTT.

There are many counts of this clonotype. The CDR3 here is CATATGTGANVLTF. As DNA, the CDR3 is TGTGCCACCGCGACAGGGACCGGGGCCAACGTCCTGACTTTC. The rearrangement links TRBV2 to TRBJ2-6, with 7 bases matching TRBD1. Germline V gene lookup returns CDR1 SNHLY and CDR2 FYNNEI. CDR3 length: 14 amino acids. J lost 4 bases, V lost 10 bases, and 7 bases had no gene match.

The sample holds a few counts of this clonotype. V gene TRBV7-9 combines with J gene TRBJ1-4; D unclear. Per germline, CDR1 SEHNR and CDR2 FQNEAQ (reference sequence). V lost 3 bases and J lost 8, with 13 bases in between. The CDR3 is 14 amino acids. CDR3 residues: CASSFGDEDEKLFF. CDR3 in DNA: TGTGCCAGCAGCTTTGGGGATGAGGACGAAAAACTGTTTTTT.

Details on this clonotype: A read error is possible here, since a much larger clone lies one base away. The chain has TRBV5-4 and TRBJ1-6; TRBD1 agrees at 7 bases. Germline CDR1 and CDR2: SGHNT and YYREEE (reference sequence). The CDR3 is made up of 16 amino acids. The CDR3 region is CVSSGDRAAYNSPLHF. DNA for the CDR3: TGTGTCAGCAGCGGCGACAGGGCTGCCTATAATTCACCCCTCCACTTT. The whole variable domain, filled in from reference TRBV5-4 and TRBJ1-6, reads ETGVTQSPTHLIKTRGQQVTLRCSSQSGHNTVSWYQQALGQGPQFIFQYYREEENGRGNFPPRFSGLQFPNYSSELNVNALELDDSALYLCVSSGDRAAYNSPLHFGNGTRLTVT.

This clonotype appeared many times. This chain uses TRBV7-9 with TRBJ2-3; D call uncertain. Trimming shortened V by 5 bases and J by 2 bases, and 5 bases separated the two germline ends. Germline V gives CDR1 SEHNR, CDR2 FQNEAQ (reference sequence). This CDR3 is 12 amino acids long. DNA for the CDR3: TGTGCCAGCAGCCCGCCCACAGATACGCAGTATTTT. Its translation: CASSPPTDTQYF.

This chain connects TRBV4-2 to TRBJ1-1; weak D call: TRBD1 (5 bases). Germline assignment: CDR1 LGHNA and CDR2 YNFKEQ. The CDR3 covers 12 residues. V lost 4 bases to trimming and J lost 5 bases, with 8 bases between them. The CDR3: CASSPEGTEAFF. CDR3 DNA sequence: TGTGCCAGCAGCCCCGAGGGGACTGAAGCTTTCTTT.

This clonotype was seen at least ten times. The genes are TRBV20-1 and TRBJ2-7; D may be TRBD1 or TRBD2 (5 bases each). The V and J ends lost 3 bases and 1 base respectively, with 10 bases between them. CDR1 and CDR2 (germline): DFQATT, SNEGSKA (reference sequence). The CDR3 contains 13 residues. The CDR3 sequence is CSARGTVSYEQYF. The DNA for the CDR3 is TGCAGTGCTAGGGGGACGGTATCCTACGAGCAGTACTTC.

The gene calls are TRBV9 and TRBJ2-7; 7 nucleotides agree with TRBD1. The CDR3 has 15 residues. After removal of 3 bases from V and 3 bases from J, the junction contained 9 bases not matched to a gene. Germline values: CDR1 SGDLS, CDR2 YYNGEE. CDR3 sequence: CASSDHRGGGYEQYF. The CDR3 DNA reads TGTGCCAGCAGCGACCACAGGGGTGGAGGCTACGAGCAGTACTTC.

CDR3 DNA: TGTGCCTGGAAACCCGACAGGGGGCCCTACGAGCAGTACTTC. The encoded protein is CAWKPDRGPYEQYF. This chain uses TRBV30 with TRBJ2-7; 10 nucleotides agree with TRBD1. The CDR3 is 14 amino acids. V shed 4 bases, J shed 2 bases, and the junction held 5 bases outside the gene matches. Germline values: CDR1 GTSNPN, CDR2 SVGIG (reference sequence).

This clonotype was observed many times. The genes are TRBV10-3 and TRBJ1-2; 7 positions agree with TRBD1. The CDR3 spans 17 residues. The V gene's germline CDR1 is ENHRY and CDR2 SYGVKD. V trimming: 7 bases; J trimming: 6 bases; junction bases outside the gene matches: 20. CDR3 residues: CAITQGGQPAGGDGYTF. The CDR3 bases are TGTGCCATCACCCAGGGGGGACAACCCGCCGGAGGGGATGGCTACACCTTC.

This clonotype was observed many times. The chain has TRBV9 and TRBJ2-3, with a tentative D call TRBD2 (6 bases). Germline V gene lookup returns CDR1 SGDLS and CDR2 YYNGEE. Deletions cut 4 bases from V and 3 bases from J, with 15 bases between. The CDR3 totals 15 residues. In DNA form, the CDR3 reads TGTGCCAGCAGCTCCCGCGGGACCGCAACAGATACGCAGTATTTT. This gives the protein CASSSRGTATDTQYF.

This clonotype was recorded many times. This chain uses TRBV5-6 with TRBJ1-2, with TRBD1 matching over 7 bases. This CDR3 region has 15 residues. CDR1 and CDR2 (germline): SGHDT, YYEEEE. Losses at the gene ends were 0 bases for V and 4 bases for J; bases not matched to a gene: 6. CDR3 DNA: TGTGCCAGCAGCTTGGAGACGAACAGGGGCTATGGCTACACCTTC. This translates into CASSLETNRGYGYTF.